This T cell receptor beta chain stems from a study of T cell changes during pregnancy in multiple sclerosis. Clones were read by immunoSEQ multiplex PCR, and TCRdb kept only the in-frame ones, dropping some. The data show around 57,000 clones, with around 90% seen just once and 0.7% to 0.9% held by the top ten. CDR3 size: 13 residues. V lost 1 base to trimming and J lost 7 bases, with 10 bases between them. The V gene's germline CDR1 is MGHRA and CDR2 YSYEKL. The chain has TRBV4-1 and TRBJ1-2; the D gene is possibly TRBD1 (5 bases). This TCR came from a female donor in good health, enrolled as a control in a pregnancy study. The material sequenced was peripheral blood, taken in the first trimester of pregnancy. This chain's CDR3 is CASSQAGPGGYTF. The CDR3 DNA is TGCGCCAGCAGCCAAGCAGGGCCGGGTGGCTACACCTTC.